These 10 T cell receptor beta chains came from one sample sequenced in a study of T cell changes during pregnancy in multiple sclerosis. Clones were read by immunoSEQ multiplex PCR, and TCRdb kept only the in-frame ones, dropping some. In the table there are approximately 52,000 clones, 92% of which are singletons. This specimen consisted of CD4+ T cells from peripheral blood mononuclear cells, obtained in the third trimester of pregnancy. These TCRs come from a female donor with multiple sclerosis, enrolled in a pregnancy study.

The rearrangement joins TRBV9 to TRBJ2-4, with 7 bases lining up with TRBD2. From germline, CDR1 is SGDLS and CDR2 YYNGEE. The CDR3 extends over 14 amino acids. With V trimmed by 0 bases and J by 8 bases, 5 bases remained unmatched. The chain's CDR3 is CASSVGARGDIQYF. CDR3 coding DNA: TGTGCCAGCAGCGTAGGGGCCCGGGGGGACATTCAGTACTTC. Combining the CDR3 with reference TRBV9 and TRBJ2-4 gives the whole variable domain DSGVTQTPKHLITATGQRVTLRCSPRSGDLSVYWYQQSLDQGLQFLIQYYNGEERAKGNILERFSAQQFPDLHSELNLSSLELGDSALYFCASSVGARGDIQYFGAGTRLSVL.

The chain couples TRBV19 to TRBJ1-5; 11 bases are shared with TRBD1. V gave up 5 bases and J gave up 10 bases; unmatched junction bases: 10. The germline gives CDR1 LNHDA, CDR2 SQIVND (reference sequence). CDR3 length: 15 amino acids. The CDR3 coding sequence is TGTGCCAGTAGTGGATGGACAGGGGGCGAGGGACCCCAGCATTTT. Its protein product is CASSGWTGGEGPQHF.

The chain joins TRBV7-8 to TRBJ2-2; no clear D. Trimming stripped 8 bases from V and 8 bases from J, with 9 bases between. Germline CDR1 reads SGHVS; CDR2 reads FQNEAQ. This CDR3 is built from 11 residues. The CDR3 sequence: CASGLGGELFF. In DNA form, the CDR3 reads TGTGCCAGCGGCCTCGGGGGGGAGCTGTTTTTT.

V usage is TRBV10-3 and J usage is TRBJ1-4; tentative D call: TRBD1 (5 bases). There are 14 residues in the CDR3. Deletions cut 6 bases from V and 0 bases from J, with 8 bases between. The germline V gene has CDR1 ENHRY and CDR2 SYGVKD. CDR3 sequence: CAIRDTSTNEKLFF. The CDR3 bases are TGTGCCATCAGGGACACTTCAACTAATGAAAAACTGTTTTTT.

The chain employs TRBV27 and TRBJ1-4, with D unclear. The germline gives CDR1 MNHEY, CDR2 SMNVEV (reference sequence). V was cut by 8 bases and J by 7 bases, with 20 bases left in between. The length of the CDR3 is 15 residues. CDR3 amino acids: CASAPGGRMGEKLFF. CDR3 sequence (DNA): TGTGCCAGCGCCCCAGGTGGGAGGATGGGTGAAAAACTGTTTTTT.

The rearrangement links TRBV5-4 to TRBJ2-1; 8 bases match TRBD2. V trimming: 0 bases; J trimming: 7 bases; junction bases outside the gene matches: 6. The CDR3 contains 15 residues. The germline CDR1 and CDR2 sequences are SGHNT and YYREEE (reference sequence). CDR3 sequence reads: CASSLDGGAWNEQFF. In DNA form, the CDR3 reads TGTGCCAGCAGCTTGGACGGGGGGGCCTGGAATGAGCAGTTCTTC.

The gene calls are TRBV6-5 and TRBJ2-7, with TRBD1 matching 7 bases. The CDR3 extends over 14 amino acids. Germline CDR1 MNHEY, CDR2 SVGAGI. The trim removed 8 bases at V and 3 bases at J, leaving 10 bases unmatched. The CDR3 DNA is TGTGCCAGCGCACGAGAGGGACAGATCTACGAGCAGTACTTC. This gives the protein CASAREGQIYEQYF.

The rearrangement uses TRBV30 and TRBJ2-2, with TRBD1 identical over 7 bases. The CDR3 is 15 residues long. Germline V gene sequence: CDR1 GTSNPN, CDR2 SVGIG (reference sequence). J gave up 4 bases and V 4 bases, and 9 bases lay outside the gene matches. CDR3 bases: TGTGCCTGGATTGAGGGGGCGCGATTCACCGGGGAGCTGTTTTTT. Residues: CAWIEGARFTGELFF.

The chain employs TRBV5-1 and TRBJ2-5; the match to TRBD2 covers 9 bases. V was clipped by 2 bases and J by 3 bases; unmatched bases: 11. Germline CDR1 SGHRS, CDR2 YFSETQ. CDR3 length equals 17 residues. The CDR3 here is CASSFLMLAGAKETQYF. CDR3 sequence (DNA): TGCGCCAGCAGCTTCCTCATGTTAGCGGGGGCTAAAGAGACCCAGTACTTC.

This sequence joins TRBV7-6 and TRBJ2-3, with 10 bases fitting TRBD2. Germline loops: CDR1 SGHVS, CDR2 FNYEAQ. This CDR3 is built from 16 residues. Trimming took 5 bases from V and 5 from J; bases not matched to a gene: 10. Here the CDR3 reads CASSRGLAGVKDTQYF. In DNA form, the CDR3 reads TGTGCCAGCAGCCGGGGGCTAGCGGGAGTTAAAGATACGCAGTATTTT. Full variable domain (rest looked up from reference TRBV7-6 and TRBJ2-3): GAGVSQSPRYKVTKRGQDVALRCDPISGHVSLYWYRQALGQGPEFLTYFNYEAQQDKSGLPNDRFSAERPEGSISTLTIQRTEQRDSAMYRCASSRGLAGVKDTQYFGPGTRLTVL.